Listed here are 8 T cell receptor beta chains from one sample, sequenced in a study of CD8 T cells in Susac syndrome. Reverse transcription of roughly 0.5 to 1 ug RNA was performed with random hexamers. TCRdb analysed the immunoSEQ multiplex PCR reads with MiXCR anew, one entry per CDR3 protein. Here the sample spans 95,000 to 150,000 distinct CDR3 sequences, about 94% being singletons. Sequenced material: CD8+ T cells from PBMCs. These receptor sequences come from a human donor with Susac syndrome.

This rearrangement joins TRBV3-1 to TRBJ2-1, with TRBD2 identical over 7 bases. CDR1 is LGHDT, CDR2 YNNKEL, per germline (reference sequence). The CDR3 consists of 12 residues. V shed 8 bases, J shed 7 bases, and the junction held 5 bases outside the gene matches. CDR3 amino acids: CASPGRANEQFF. CDR3 sequence (DNA): TGTGCCAGCCCAGGGAGGGCTAATGAGCAGTTCTTC.

This chain uses TRBV9 with TRBJ2-5, with unresolved D. The germline V gene encodes CDR1 SGDLS and CDR2 YYNGEE. The CDR3 extends over 13 amino acids. The V and J ends lost 4 bases and 5 bases respectively, with 12 bases between them. The CDR3 bases are TGTGCCAGCAGCACCTCCCCTCCGGAGACCCAGTACTTC. It yields the protein CASSTSPPETQYF.

V is TRBV6-5 and J is TRBJ2-5; the D gene is possibly TRBD2 (5 bases). The CDR3 totals 15 residues. V lost 0 bases, J lost 2 bases, and 10 bases lay in between. Germline V gives CDR1 MNHEY, CDR2 SVGAGI. CDR3 bases: TGTGCCAGCAGTTACTCGACCGGGGAGCAAGAGACCCAGTACTTC. Its protein is CASSYSTGEQETQYF.

The rearrangement uses TRBV12-3 or TRBV12-4 and TRBJ2-7; D possibly corresponds to TRBD2 (6 bases). Trimming took 7 bases from V and 4 from J, leaving 17 bases between them. This CDR3 has 14 residues. The DNA for the CDR3 is TGTGCCAGCAAAGCGGGTCTGGGGCCTTACGAGCAGTACTTC. Translating gives CASKAGLGPYEQYF.

The V and J genes are TRBV12-5 and TRBJ2-5, with D unclear. The V gene's germline CDR1 is LGHNT and CDR2 FRNRAP. The CDR3 has 11 amino acids. Trimming removed 4 bases from V and 4 bases from J, with 4 bases in between. DNA for the CDR3: TGTGCTAGTGGTTATGGAGAGACCCAGTACTTC. The encoded protein is CASGYGETQYF.

The chain links TRBV5-6 to TRBJ2-7; possibly TRBD2 for D (7 bases). Germline V lookup: CDR1 SGHDT, CDR2 YYEEEE. V lost 0 bases and J lost 3, with 16 bases in between. The CDR3 totals 16 residues. The CDR3 coding sequence is TGTGCCAGCAGCTTGGAAGTTGGCGGGGGCCTCTACGAGCAGTACTTC. Translating gives CASSLEVGGGLYEQYF.

This clonotype was recorded once. The V gene is TRBV7-9, the J gene TRBJ2-3, with D perhaps matching TRBD1 or TRBD2 (5 bases each). CDR3 length: 14 residues. V lost 1 base and J lost 0, with 5 bases in between. Germline values: CDR1 SEHNR, CDR2 FQNEAQ (reference sequence). The CDR3 sequence: CASSLGDSTDTQYF. The DNA for the CDR3 is TGTGCCAGCAGCTTAGGGGACAGCACAGATACGCAGTATTTT. The complete variable domain, with remaining parts taken from reference TRBV7-9 and TRBJ2-3, reads DTGVSQNPRHKITKRGQNVTFRCDPISEHNRLYWYRQTLGQGPEFLTYFQNEAQLEKSRLLSDRFSAERPKGSFSTLEIQRTEQGDSAMYLCASSLGDSTDTQYFGPGTRLTVL.

V and J are TRBV7-8 and TRBJ2-5; D is possibly TRBD2 (6 bases). The CDR3 runs 15 residues. Germline loops: CDR1 SGHVS, CDR2 FQNEAQ. V was pared by 0 bases and J by 5 bases, with 13 bases between. CDR3 region: CASSLAGLLRETQYF. The CDR3 nucleotides are TGTGCCAGCAGCTTAGCGGGACTCCTACGGGAGACCCAGTACTTC. Using reference TRBV7-8 and TRBJ2-5 for the parts outside the CDR3, the full variable domain is GAGVSQSPRYKVAKRGQDVALRCDPISGHVSLFWYQQALGQGPEFLTYFQNEAQLDKSGLPSDRFFAERPEGSVSTLKIQRTQQEDSAVYLCASSLAGLLRETQYFGPGTRLLVL.